This is a list of T cell receptor beta chains from one sample in a study of cytomegalovirus exposure and HLA in healthy donors. Some clones are missing from TCRdb's copy, which holds only in-frame ones; the method was immunoSEQ multiplex PCR. The sample records 150,000 to 200,000 clones, about 83% being singletons. Sequencing was done on a sample of PBMCs. The source is a young woman in good health and CMV-seronegative. The CDR3 runs from the conserved cysteine through the conserved F or W. The D gene is left open where the match is weak. Clone size is not always given. Where it is, it says once, few, many or a class for expanded clones.

j_call d_call clone_size v_call cdr3_aa cdr3_nt
TRBJ1-1 - - TRBV6-5 CASSYGGVGMNTEAFF TGTGCCAGCAGTTACGGAGGGGTAGGCATGAACACTGAAGCTTTCTTT
TRBJ2-7 - - TRBV10-3 CAIRGGTAESYEQYF TGTGCCATCAGAGGCGGGACGGCCGAATCCTACGAGCAGTACTTC
TRBJ1-2 - - TRBV29-1 CSVESAGNYGYTF TGCAGCGTTGAAAGCGCGGGGAACTATGGCTACACCTTC
TRBJ2-1 - - TRBV18 CASTGDSTNEQFF TGTGCCAGCACTGGTGACAGCACCAATGAGCAGTTCTTC
TRBJ1-2 TRBD1 - TRBV7-3 CASSLRAGGDYGYTF TGTGCCAGCAGCTTACGGGCAGGGGGCGACTATGGCTACACCTTC
TRBJ2-6 - - TRBV11-2 CASSREAGANVLTF TGTGCCAGCAGCAGAGAGGCTGGGGCCAACGTCCTGACTTTC
TRBJ1-1 TRBD1 - TRBV7-9 CASSTKGQDTGAFF TGTGCCAGCAGCACCAAGGGACAGGACACTGGAGCTTTCTTT
TRBJ2-2 - - TRBV21-1 CASSRYGTSGRFSTGELFF TGTGCCAGCAGCAGATATGGGACTAGCGGGAGGTTCTCCACCGGGGAGCTGTTTTTT
TRBJ1-5 - few TRBV2 CASSILLGQPQHF TGTGCCAGCAGTATACTGCTCGGGCAGCCCCAGCATTTT
TRBJ1-3 TRBD1 - TRBV5-1 CASSRDRSTGNTIYF TGCGCCAGCAGCAGGGACAGAAGCACTGGAAACACCATATATTTT
TRBJ1-2 - once TRBV6-1 CASSLRDFNYGYTF TGTGCCAGCAGTCTTCGGGACTTTAACTATGGCTACACCTTC
TRBJ1-5 - - TRBV7-2 CASSLRFRPGEGSNQPQHF TGTGCCAGCAGCTTAAGGTTTCGACCAGGGGAGGGTAGCAATCAGCCCCAGCATTTT
TRBJ2-3 TRBD2 - TRBV5-6 CASSLMAAGGTSTDTQYF TGTGCCAGCAGCTTGATGGCGGCGGGGGGGACTAGCACAGATACGCAGTATTTT
TRBJ1-6 - - TRBV4-1 CASSQERAGVPVHF TGCGCCAGCAGCCAAGAACGCGCAGGGGTCCCAGTGCACTTT
TRBJ1-1 TRBD1 - TRBV15 CATSREHRGTEAFF TGTGCCACCAGCAGAGAGCACAGGGGTACTGAAGCTTTCTTT
TRBJ2-1 - once TRBV6-1 CASSEVGAYNEQFF TGTGCCAGCAGTGAAGTGGGAGCCTACAATGAGCAGTTCTTC
TRBJ2-7 TRBD2 - TRBV27 CASSLSNGRRAYEQYF TGTGCCAGCAGTTTATCGAACGGGAGGCGAGCCTACGAGCAGTACTTC
TRBJ2-6 TRBD1 - TRBV18 CASSRTPGQGNSGANVLTF TGTGCCAGCTCTCGTACACCGGGACAGGGTAATTCTGGGGCCAACGTCCTGACTTTC
TRBJ2-5 TRBD1 few TRBV6-6 CASSPDRGTRETQYF TGTGCCAGCAGCCCCGACAGGGGGACGCGGGAGACCCAGTACTTC
TRBJ2-5 - - TRBV29-1 CSVDVKETQYF TGCAGCGTTGATGTAAAAGAGACCCAGTACTTC